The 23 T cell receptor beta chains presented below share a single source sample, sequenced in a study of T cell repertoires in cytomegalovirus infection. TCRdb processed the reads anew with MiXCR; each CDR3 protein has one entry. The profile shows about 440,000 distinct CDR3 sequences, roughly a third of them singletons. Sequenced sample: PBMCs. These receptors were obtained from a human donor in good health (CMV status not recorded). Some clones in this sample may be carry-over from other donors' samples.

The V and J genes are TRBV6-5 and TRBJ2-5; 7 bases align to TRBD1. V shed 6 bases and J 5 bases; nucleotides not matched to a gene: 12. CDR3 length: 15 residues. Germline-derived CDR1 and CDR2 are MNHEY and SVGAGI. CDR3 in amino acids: CASSSRDSPWETQYF. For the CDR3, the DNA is TGTGCCAGCAGCTCACGGGACAGCCCCTGGGAGACCCAGTACTTC.

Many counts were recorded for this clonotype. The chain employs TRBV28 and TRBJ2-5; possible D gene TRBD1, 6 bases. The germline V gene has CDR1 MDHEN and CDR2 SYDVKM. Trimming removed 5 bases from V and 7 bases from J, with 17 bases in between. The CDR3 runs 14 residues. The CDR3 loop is CASSRTGQGGTQYF. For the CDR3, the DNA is TGTGCCAGCAGTCGCACGGGACAAGGAGGGACCCAGTACTTC.

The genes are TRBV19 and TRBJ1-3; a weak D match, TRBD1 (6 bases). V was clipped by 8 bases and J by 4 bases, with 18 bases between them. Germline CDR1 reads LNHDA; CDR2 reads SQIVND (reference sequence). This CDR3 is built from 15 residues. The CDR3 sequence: CASSLGQGRGNTIYF. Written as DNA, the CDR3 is TGTGCCAGTTCCCTGGGCCAGGGGAGAGGAAACACCATATATTTT.

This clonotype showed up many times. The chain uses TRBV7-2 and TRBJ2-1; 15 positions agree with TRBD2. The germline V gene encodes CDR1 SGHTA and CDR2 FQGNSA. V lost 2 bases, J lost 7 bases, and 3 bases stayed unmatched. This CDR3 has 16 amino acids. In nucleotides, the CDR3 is TGTGCCAGCAGCTTAAGGACTAGCGGGGGGGGAAATGAGCAGTTCTTC. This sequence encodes CASSLRTSGGGNEQFF.

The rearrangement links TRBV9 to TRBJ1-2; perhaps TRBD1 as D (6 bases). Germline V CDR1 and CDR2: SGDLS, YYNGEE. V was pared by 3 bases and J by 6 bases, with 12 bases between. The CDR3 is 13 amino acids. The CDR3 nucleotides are TGTGCCAGCAGCGACTCAGGGGCCCATGGCTACACCTTC. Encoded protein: CASSDSGAHGYTF.

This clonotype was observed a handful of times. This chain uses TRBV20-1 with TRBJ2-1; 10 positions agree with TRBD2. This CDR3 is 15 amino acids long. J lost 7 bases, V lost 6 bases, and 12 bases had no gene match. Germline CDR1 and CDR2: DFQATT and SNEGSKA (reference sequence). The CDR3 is CSARLAGPPSNEQFF. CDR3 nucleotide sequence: TGCAGTGCAAGACTAGCGGGCCCACCCTCAAATGAGCAGTTCTTC.

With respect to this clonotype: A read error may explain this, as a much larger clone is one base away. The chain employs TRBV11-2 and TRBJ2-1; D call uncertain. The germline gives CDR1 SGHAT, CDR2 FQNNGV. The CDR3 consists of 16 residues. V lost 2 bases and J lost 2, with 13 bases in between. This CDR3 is CASSLYLVDPYNEQFF. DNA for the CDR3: TGTGCCAGCAGCTTATATCTAGTCGACCCCTACAATGAGCAGTTCTTC.

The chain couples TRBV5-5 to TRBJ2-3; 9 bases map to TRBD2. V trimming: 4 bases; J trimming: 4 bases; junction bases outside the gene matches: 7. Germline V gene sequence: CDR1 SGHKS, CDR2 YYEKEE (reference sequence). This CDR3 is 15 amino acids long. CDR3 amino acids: CASSTSGGTPDTQYF. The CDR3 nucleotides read TGTGCCAGCAGCACCAGCGGGGGGACTCCAGATACGCAGTATTTT.

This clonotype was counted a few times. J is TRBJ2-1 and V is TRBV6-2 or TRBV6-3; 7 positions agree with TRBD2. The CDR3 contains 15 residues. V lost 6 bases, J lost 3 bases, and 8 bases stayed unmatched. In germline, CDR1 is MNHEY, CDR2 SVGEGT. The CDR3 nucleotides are TGTGCCAGCAGCCGTAGCGGGTCCCTCTACAATGAGCAGTTCTTC. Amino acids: CASSRSGSLYNEQFF.

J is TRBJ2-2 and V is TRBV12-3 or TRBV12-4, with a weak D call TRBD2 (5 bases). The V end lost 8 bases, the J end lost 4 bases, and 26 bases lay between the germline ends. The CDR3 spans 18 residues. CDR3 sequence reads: CASYPREGPEATTGELFF. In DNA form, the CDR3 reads TGTGCCAGCTACCCCCGGGAAGGGCCAGAGGCAACCACCGGGGAGCTGTTTTTT.

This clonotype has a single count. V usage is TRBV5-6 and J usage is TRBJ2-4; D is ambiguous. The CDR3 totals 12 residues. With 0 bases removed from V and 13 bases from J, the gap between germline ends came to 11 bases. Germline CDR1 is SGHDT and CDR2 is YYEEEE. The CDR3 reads CASSLAGPVQYF. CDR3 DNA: TGTGCCAGCAGCTTGGCGGGCCCAGTACAGTACTTC.

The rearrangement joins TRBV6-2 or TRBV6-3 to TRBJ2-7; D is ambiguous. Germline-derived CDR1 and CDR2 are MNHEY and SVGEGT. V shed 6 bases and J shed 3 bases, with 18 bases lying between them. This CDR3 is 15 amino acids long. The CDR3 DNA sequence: TGTGCCAGCAGCTCTCCCGGTCCGATGGTCTACGAGCAGTACTTC. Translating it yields CASSSPGPMVYEQYF.

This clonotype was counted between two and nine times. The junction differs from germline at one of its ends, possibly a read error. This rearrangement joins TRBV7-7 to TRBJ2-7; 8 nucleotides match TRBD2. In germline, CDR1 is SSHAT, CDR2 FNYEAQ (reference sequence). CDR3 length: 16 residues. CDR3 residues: CASSRNPGLGFDEQYF. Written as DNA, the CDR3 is TGTGCTAGCAGCCGCAACCCGGGACTAGGATTTGACGAGCAGTACTTC.

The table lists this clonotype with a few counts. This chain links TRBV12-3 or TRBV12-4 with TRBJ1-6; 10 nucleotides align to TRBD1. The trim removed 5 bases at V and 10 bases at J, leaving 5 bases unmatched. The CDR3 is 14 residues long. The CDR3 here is CASSKGQGLSPLHF. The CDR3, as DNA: TGTGCCAGCAGTAAGGGACAGGGGCTCTCACCCCTCCACTTT.

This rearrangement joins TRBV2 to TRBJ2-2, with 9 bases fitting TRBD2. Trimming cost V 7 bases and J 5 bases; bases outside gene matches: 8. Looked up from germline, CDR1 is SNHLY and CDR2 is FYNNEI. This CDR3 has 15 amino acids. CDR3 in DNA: TGTGCCAGCAATGCAGCGGGGGGACTTACCGGGGAGCTGTTTTTT. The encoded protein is CASNAAGGLTGELFF.

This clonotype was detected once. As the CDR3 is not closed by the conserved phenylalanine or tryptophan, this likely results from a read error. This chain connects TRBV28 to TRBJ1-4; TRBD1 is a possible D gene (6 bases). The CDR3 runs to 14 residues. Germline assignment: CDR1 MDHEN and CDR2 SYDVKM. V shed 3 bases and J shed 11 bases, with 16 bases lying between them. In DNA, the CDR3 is TGTGCCAGCAGTTTTACAGGGTCGGGAGGGAAACTGTTTTTA. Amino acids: CASSFTGSGGKLFL.

The CDR3 here is CASSQDLVGAYMNTEAFF. CDR3 nucleotides: TGTGCCAGCAGCCAAGATCTTGTGGGGGCCTACATGAACACTGAAGCTTTCTTT. The chain recombines TRBV4-2 with TRBJ1-1; weak D call: TRBD1 (6 bases). The CDR3 runs to 18 residues. V was shortened by 0 bases and J by 0 bases, with 17 bases between the two germline ends. Looked up from germline, CDR1 is LGHNA and CDR2 is YNFKEQ.

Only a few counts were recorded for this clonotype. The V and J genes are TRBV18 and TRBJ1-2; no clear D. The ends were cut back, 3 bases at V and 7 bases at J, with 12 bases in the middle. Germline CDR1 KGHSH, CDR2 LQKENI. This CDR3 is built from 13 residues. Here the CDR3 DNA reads TGTGCCAGCTCACCTCTCGAAACGGTTGGCTACACCTTC. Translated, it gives CASSPLETVGYTF.

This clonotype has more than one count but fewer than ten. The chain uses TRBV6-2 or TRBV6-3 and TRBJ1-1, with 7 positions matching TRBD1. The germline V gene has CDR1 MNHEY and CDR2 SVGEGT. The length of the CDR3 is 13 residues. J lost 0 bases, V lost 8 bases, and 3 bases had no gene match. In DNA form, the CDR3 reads TGTGCCAGCCGCACAGGGGTGAACACTGAAGCTTTCTTT. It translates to CASRTGVNTEAFF.

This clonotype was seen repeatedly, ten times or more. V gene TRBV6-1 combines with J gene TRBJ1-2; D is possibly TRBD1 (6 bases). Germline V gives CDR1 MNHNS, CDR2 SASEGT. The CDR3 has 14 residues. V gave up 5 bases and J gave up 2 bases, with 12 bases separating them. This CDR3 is CASSHRQENYGYTF. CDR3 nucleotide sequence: TGTGCCAGCAGTCACAGACAGGAGAACTATGGCTACACCTTC.

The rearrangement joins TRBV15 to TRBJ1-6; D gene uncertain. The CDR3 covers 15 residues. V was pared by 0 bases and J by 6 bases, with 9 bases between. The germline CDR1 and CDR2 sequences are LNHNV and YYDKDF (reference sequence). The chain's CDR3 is CATSRDRGFNSPLHF. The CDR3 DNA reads TGTGCCACCAGCAGAGATCGAGGGTTTAATTCACCCCTCCACTTT. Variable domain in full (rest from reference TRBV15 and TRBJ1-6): DAMVIQNPRYQVTQFGKPVTLSCSQTLNHNVMYWYQQKSSQAPKLLFHYYDKDFNNEADTPDNFQSRRPNTSFCFLDIRSPGLGDTAMYLCATSRDRGFNSPLHFGNGTRLTVT.

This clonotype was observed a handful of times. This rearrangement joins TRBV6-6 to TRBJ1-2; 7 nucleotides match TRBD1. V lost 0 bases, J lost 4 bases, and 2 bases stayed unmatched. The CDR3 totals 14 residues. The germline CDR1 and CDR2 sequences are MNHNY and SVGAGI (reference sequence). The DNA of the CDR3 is TGTGCCAGCAGTTACTCAGGGGGCGGCTATGGCTACACCTTC. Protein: CASSYSGGGYGYTF.

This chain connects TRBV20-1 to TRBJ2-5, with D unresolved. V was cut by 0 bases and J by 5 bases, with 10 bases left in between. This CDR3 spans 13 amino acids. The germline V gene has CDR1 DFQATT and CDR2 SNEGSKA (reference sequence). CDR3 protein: CSAREAPRETQYF. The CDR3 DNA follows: TGCAGTGCTAGAGAGGCCCCTCGGGAGACCCAGTACTTC.